The 8 T cell receptor beta chains below all came from one sample that was sequenced in a study of metastatic and nonmetastatic thyroid tumors. Patients underwent thyroid surgery, and none had received any treatment before it. TCRdb re-analyzed the PCR reads through MiXCR. The data show some 52,000 clones, with around a sixth seen just once and under 3% held by the top ten. Sequencing was performed on blood. The source of these receptors is a female donor with papillary thyroid cancer or a benign thyroid nodule (not recorded which). Some clones in this sample may be carry-over from other donors' samples.

This chain links TRBV11-2 with TRBJ1-1; 8 nucleotides agree with TRBD1. Germline V lookup: CDR1 SGHAT, CDR2 FQNNGV. V lost 5 bases and J lost 4; bases outside the gene matches: 3. The CDR3 runs to 13 residues. This CDR3 is CASSQDRGTEAFF. The CDR3 region has the DNA TGTGCCAGCAGCCAAGACAGGGGCACTGAAGCTTTCTTT. Full variable domain (outside the CDR3, taken from reference TRBV11-2 and TRBJ1-1): EAGVAQSPRYKIIEKRQSVAFWCNPISGHATLYWYQQILGQGPKLLIQFQNNGVVDDSQLPKDRFSAERLKGVDSTLKIQPAKLEDSAVYLCASSQDRGTEAFFGQGTRLTVV.

This clone was counted many times. The chain couples TRBV7-8 to TRBJ1-2, with 9 bases matching TRBD1. With 5 bases clipped from V and 0 bases from J, the junction kept 10 bases outside the gene matches. This CDR3 region has 17 residues. The germline gives CDR1 SGHVS, CDR2 FQNEAQ. Here the CDR3 reads CASSPRTGVSSNYGYTF. CDR3 sequence (DNA): TGTGCCAGCAGCCCAAGGACAGGGGTCTCTTCTAACTATGGCTACACCTTC.

This clone was detected many times. The CDR3 region is CASSPPRGTSSYEQYF. In nucleotides, the CDR3 is TGTGCCAGCAGCCCGCCCCGGGGAACTAGCTCCTACGAGCAGTACTTC. V and J are TRBV11-1 and TRBJ2-7; D is perhaps TRBD2 (5 bases). The ends were cut back, 5 bases at V and 0 bases at J, with 17 bases in the middle. In germline, CDR1 is SGHAT, CDR2 FQDESV (reference sequence). The CDR3 runs to 16 residues. The variable domain in full, completed from reference TRBV11-1 and TRBJ2-7, reads EAEVAQSPRYKITEKSQAVAFWCDPISGHATLYWYRQILGQGPELLVQFQDESVVDDSQLPKDRFSAERLKGVDSTLKIQPAELGDSAMYLCASSPPRGTSSYEQYFGPGTRLTVT.

CDR3 sequence reads: CASSSRDRGKEPQHF. The DNA for the CDR3 is TGTGCCAGCAGCTCACGGGACAGGGGGAAGGAGCCCCAGCATTTT. This chain connects TRBV13 to TRBJ1-5; 11 nucleotides line up with TRBD1. There are 15 residues in the CDR3. Trimming at V came to 4 bases and at J to 8 bases, leaving 7 bases not matched to a gene. The germline CDR1 and CDR2 sequences are PRHDT and FYEKMQ (reference sequence).

In this sample, this clone turned up many times. This chain links TRBV19 with TRBJ2-1; 13 bases are shared with TRBD2. Germline V gene data show CDR1 as LNHDA and CDR2 as SQIVND (reference sequence). The CDR3 is 14 amino acids. Trimming at V came to 3 bases and at J to 13 bases, leaving 6 bases not matched to a gene. CDR3 DNA sequence: TGTGCCAGTAGTATCGGACTAGCGGGAGCAGACCAGTTCTTC. This encodes CASSIGLAGADQFF.

The rearrangement joins TRBV11-1 to TRBJ2-7; 9 bases fit TRBD1. With V trimmed by 5 bases and J by 2 bases, 19 bases remained unmatched. Per germline, CDR1 SGHAT and CDR2 FQDESV (reference sequence). The CDR3 is 19 amino acids. The CDR3 coding sequence is TGTGCCAGCAGCCCTAAGCCCCTCGGGACAGGGTCGCCTCCCTACGAGCAGTACTTC. It codes for CASSPKPLGTGSPPYEQYF.

This clone was seen many times. V usage is TRBV6-1 and J usage is TRBJ2-7; D is uncertain. Germline lookup yields CDR1 MNHNS and CDR2 SASEGT. The CDR3 contains 13 residues. Trimming removed 6 bases at V and 3 bases at J, with 12 bases between. For the CDR3, the DNA is TGTGCCAGCAGCAACGAAAACATCTACGAGCAGTACTTC. It is translated as CASSNENIYEQYF.

This clone was counted ten times or more. The chain joins TRBV15 to TRBJ1-2, with unresolved D. The germline V gene has CDR1 LNHNV and CDR2 YYDKDF (reference sequence). The ends were cut back, 1 base at V and 3 bases at J, with 3 bases in the middle. The CDR3 contains 12 residues. The chain's CDR3 is CATSRVDYGYTF. The CDR3 nucleotides are TGTGCCACCAGCAGAGTCGACTATGGCTACACCTTC.